The 9 T cell receptor beta chains below were found in one sample sequenced in a study of T cell responses to AZD1222 COVID-19 vaccine. The assay was immunoSEQ multiplex PCR, and TCRdb's table has in-frame clones only and misses some. The repertoire includes more than 150,000 clones, around 90% of them detected once, and approximately 0.5% sits in the top ten. The specimen comprised peripheral blood, sampled on day 0 of AZD1222 vaccination. These receptors originate from an adult in good health.

This clone was seen just once. This chain's CDR3 is CASSPLSGRARDTQYF. The CDR3 DNA is TGTGCCAGTTCACCCCTTAGCGGGAGGGCGCGGGATACGCAGTATTTT. The rearrangement links TRBV19 to TRBJ2-3; 11 nucleotides agree with TRBD2. The germline V gene has CDR1 LNHDA and CDR2 SQIVND (reference sequence). V lost 8 bases and J lost 6; bases outside the gene matches: 13. The CDR3 loop spans 16 amino acids.

The genes are TRBV7-8 and TRBJ2-1, with D unresolved. Germline V lookup: CDR1 SGHVS, CDR2 FQNEAQ. This CDR3 is 15 amino acids long. V was trimmed by 5 bases and J by 4 bases, leaving 15 bases between them. In DNA form, the CDR3 reads TGTGCCAGCAGCCGCATGGCGTCTTCGTACAATGAGCAGTTCTTC. Residues: CASSRMASSYNEQFF. Based on the CDR3 plus reference TRBV7-8 and TRBJ2-1, the full variable domain is GAGVSQSPRYKVAKRGQDVALRCDPISGHVSLFWYQQALGQGPEFLTYFQNEAQLDKSGLPSDRFFAERPEGSVSTLKIQRTQQEDSAVYLCASSRMASSYNEQFFGPGTRLTVL.

The rearrangement joins TRBV5-1 to TRBJ1-5; D not resolved. Germline CDR1 reads SGHRS; CDR2 reads YFSETQ. This CDR3 is built from 16 residues. V was trimmed by 1 base and J by 6 bases, leaving 17 bases between them. The CDR3, as DNA: TGCGCCAGCAGCTTGTTCGGGAGTGAGGCAGGTCAGCCCCAGCATTTT. Translating gives CASSLFGSEAGQPQHF.

The chain carries TRBV12-5 and TRBJ1-2; D may be TRBD1 (6 bases). CDR3 length: 12 amino acids. Germline values: CDR1 LGHNT, CDR2 FRNRAP. V lost 3 bases to trimming and J lost 14 bases, with 16 bases between them. The CDR3 DNA sequence: TGTGCTAGTGGTTTCTACAGGGACGCGGAAACCTTC. It specifies CASGFYRDAETF.

The gene calls are TRBV6-5 and TRBJ1-1, with D possibly matching TRBD1 (6 bases). Germline lookup yields CDR1 MNHEY and CDR2 SVGAGI. V lost 7 bases to trimming and J lost 5 bases, with 17 bases between them. This CDR3 is 14 amino acids long. CDR3 DNA sequence: TGTGCCAGCACTGTTGCCCAGGGGTCGACTGAAGCTTTCTTT. Encoded protein: CASTVAQGSTEAFF.

The rearrangement links TRBV5-4 to TRBJ2-2, with D possibly being TRBD2 (5 bases). With 4 bases removed from V and 3 bases from J, the gap between germline ends came to 13 bases. This CDR3 has 15 residues. From germline, CDR1 is SGHNT and CDR2 YYREEE (reference sequence). DNA of the CDR3: TGTGCCAGCAGCCCTCCGGGATCTTACACCGGGGAGCTGTTTTTT. Residues: CASSPPGSYTGELFF. Drawing the rest from reference TRBV5-4 and TRBJ2-2, the complete variable domain is ETGVTQSPTHLIKTRGQQVTLRCSSQSGHNTVSWYQQALGQGPQFIFQYYREEENGRGNFPPRFSGLQFPNYSSELNVNALELDDSALYLCASSPPGSYTGELFFGEGSRLTVL.

The chain is built from TRBV6-2 or TRBV6-3 and TRBJ2-4; D assignment may be TRBD1 or TRBD2 (5 bases each). CDR1 MNHEY and CDR2 SVGEGT come from the germline V gene. The CDR3 spans 17 residues. V gave up 2 bases and J gave up 4 bases, with 18 bases separating them. The CDR3 spells CASSYPGATLQKNIQYF. CDR3 DNA sequence: TGTGCCAGCAGTTACCCCGGGGCAACATTACAAAAAAACATTCAGTACTTC.

The rearrangement joins TRBV24-1 to TRBJ2-2; D is unresolved. Trimming removed 0 bases at V and 4 bases at J, with 8 bases between. The germline CDR1 and CDR2 sequences are KGHDR and SFDVKD. The CDR3 contains 15 residues. CDR3 sequence reads: CATSDLPVSTGELFF. CDR3 in DNA: TGTGCCACCAGTGATTTGCCCGTTAGCACCGGGGAGCTGTTTTTT.

The rearrangement uses TRBV28 and TRBJ1-4, with D tentatively TRBD1 (6 bases). Germline CDR1 is MDHEN and CDR2 is SYDVKM. The CDR3 contains 14 residues. The ends were cut back, 1 base at V and 6 bases at J, with 9 bases in the middle. In nucleotides, the CDR3 is TGTGCCAGCAGTTTATCGGGGGGCGATGAAAAACTGTTTTTT. Translated: CASSLSGGDEKLFF.